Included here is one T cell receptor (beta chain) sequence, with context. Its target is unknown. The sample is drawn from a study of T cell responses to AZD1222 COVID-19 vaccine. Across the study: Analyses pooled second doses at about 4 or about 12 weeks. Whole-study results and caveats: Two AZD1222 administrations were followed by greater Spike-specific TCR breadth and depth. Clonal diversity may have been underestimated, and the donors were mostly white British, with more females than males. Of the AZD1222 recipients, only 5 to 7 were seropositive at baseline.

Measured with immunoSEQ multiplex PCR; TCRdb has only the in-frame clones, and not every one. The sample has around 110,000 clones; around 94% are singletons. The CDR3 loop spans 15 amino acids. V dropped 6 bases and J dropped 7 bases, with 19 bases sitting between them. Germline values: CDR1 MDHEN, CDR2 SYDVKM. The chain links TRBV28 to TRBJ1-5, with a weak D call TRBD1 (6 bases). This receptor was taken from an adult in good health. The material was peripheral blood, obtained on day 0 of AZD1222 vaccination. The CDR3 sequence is CASRASRGAGQPQHF. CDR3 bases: TGTGCCAGCAGGGCTAGCAGGGGAGCGGGACAGCCCCAGCATTTT. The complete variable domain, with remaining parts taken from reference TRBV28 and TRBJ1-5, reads DVKVTQSSRYLVKRTGEKVFLECVQDMDHENMFWYRQDPGLGLRLIYFSYDVKMKEKGDIPEGYSVSREKKERFSLILESASTNQTSMYLCASRASRGAGQPQHFGDGTRLSIL.